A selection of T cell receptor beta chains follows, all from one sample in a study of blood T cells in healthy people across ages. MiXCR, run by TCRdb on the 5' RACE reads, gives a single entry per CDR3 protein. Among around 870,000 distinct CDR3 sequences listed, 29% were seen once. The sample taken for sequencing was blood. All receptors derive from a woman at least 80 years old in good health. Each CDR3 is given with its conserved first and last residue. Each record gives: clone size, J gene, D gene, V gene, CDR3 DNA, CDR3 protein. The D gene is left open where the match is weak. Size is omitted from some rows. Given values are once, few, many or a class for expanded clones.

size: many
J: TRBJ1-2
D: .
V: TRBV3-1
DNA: TGTGCCAGCAGCCACGCTGGGAACTATGGCTACACCTTC
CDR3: CASSHAGNYGYTF

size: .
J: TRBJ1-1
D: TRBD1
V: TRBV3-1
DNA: TGTGCCAGCAGCCAAGGGTACAGGGGCACTGAAGCTTTCTTT
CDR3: CASSQGYRGTEAFF

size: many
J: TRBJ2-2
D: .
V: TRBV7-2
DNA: TGTGCCAGCAGCTACCTGGGCACCGGGGAGCTGTTTTTT
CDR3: CASSYLGTGELFF

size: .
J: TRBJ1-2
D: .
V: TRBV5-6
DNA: TGTGCCAGCAGCTTCTCGCCGCCGAAGATCTATGGCTACACCTTC
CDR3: CASSFSPPKIYGYTF

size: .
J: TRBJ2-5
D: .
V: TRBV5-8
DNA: TGTGCCAGCAGCTTGGATTGGGGTGGAGAGACCCAGTACTTC
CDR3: CASSLDWGGETQYF

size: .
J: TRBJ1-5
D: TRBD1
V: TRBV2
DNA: TGTGCCAGCAGTGCCAATCTGGGACAGAGTGATCAGCCCCAGCATTTT
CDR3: CASSANLGQSDQPQHF

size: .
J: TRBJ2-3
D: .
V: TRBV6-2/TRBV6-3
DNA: TGTGCCAGCAGCAACGTGAAGCCAGATACGCAGTATTTT
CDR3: CASSNVKPDTQYF

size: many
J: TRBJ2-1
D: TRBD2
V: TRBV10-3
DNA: TGTGCCATCAGTGATCCCCTCGGCGGGGGGGCCGTCGGTGAGCAGTTCTTC
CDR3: CAISDPLGGGAVGEQFF

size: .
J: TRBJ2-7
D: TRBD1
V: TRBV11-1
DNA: TGTGCCAGCAGCTTGCGGACAGGGGGATGGTACGAGCAGTACTTC
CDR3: CASSLRTGGWYEQYF

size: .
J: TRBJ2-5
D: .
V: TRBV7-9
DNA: TGTGCCAGCAGCCGCCAAGCCAGGGACTCCAAGGAGTACTTC
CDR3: CASSRQARDSKEYF

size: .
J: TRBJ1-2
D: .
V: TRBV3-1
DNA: TGTGCCTGCAGCTTAGACCGCTATGGCTACACCTTC
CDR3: CACSLDRYGYTF

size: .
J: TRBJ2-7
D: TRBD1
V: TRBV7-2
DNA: TGTGCCAGCAGCGAGGACAGGGGAAGGGGCGAGCAGTACTTC
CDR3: CASSEDRGRGEQYF

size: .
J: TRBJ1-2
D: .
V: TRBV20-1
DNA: TGCGGTGCTAGGGGGGCTGGGCAGCAGCCCTATGGCTACACCTTC
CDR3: CGARGAGQQPYGYTF

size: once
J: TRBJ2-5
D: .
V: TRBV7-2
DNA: TGTGCCCGCAGCTTAGCTGGGGTCGGAGAGACCCAGTACTTC
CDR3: CARSLAGVGETQYF

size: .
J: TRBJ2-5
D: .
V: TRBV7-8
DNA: TGTGCCAGCAGCCCCCACTCAGCGCGGCAAGAGACCCAGTACTTC
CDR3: CASSPHSARQETQYF

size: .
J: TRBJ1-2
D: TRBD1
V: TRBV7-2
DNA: TGTGCCAGCAGCTTAGAAGGGGGCAGGGGGGGAGGCTACACCTTC
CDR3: CASSLEGGRGGGYTF

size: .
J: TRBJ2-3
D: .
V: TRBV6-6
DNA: TGTGCCAGCGACAGAGGGCTAGGCACAGATACGCAGTATTTT
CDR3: CASDRGLGTDTQYF

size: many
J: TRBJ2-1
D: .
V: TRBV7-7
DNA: TGTGCCAGCAGCTTATCGGGGGCAGGGGCAAATGAGCAGTTCTTC
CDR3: CASSLSGAGANEQFF

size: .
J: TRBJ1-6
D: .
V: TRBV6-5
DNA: TGTGCCAGCAGTTACTCGGGGGTCTCCTATAATCCACCCCTCCACTTT
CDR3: CASSYSGVSYNPPLHF

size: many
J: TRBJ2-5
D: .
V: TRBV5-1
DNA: TGCGCCAGCAGCTCCGGGACAAGGCCCTTCCAAGAGACCCAGTACTTC
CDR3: CASSSGTRPFQETQYF

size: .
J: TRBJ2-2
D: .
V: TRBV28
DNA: TGTGCCAGCAGTTCCGGACAAATGAACACCGGGGAGCTGTTTTTT
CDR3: CASSSGQMNTGELFF

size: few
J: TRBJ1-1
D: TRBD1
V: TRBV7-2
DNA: TGTGCCAGCAGCTTAGTTGCCGGGACAGGGAACACTGAAGCTTTCTTT
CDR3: CASSLVAGTGNTEAFF

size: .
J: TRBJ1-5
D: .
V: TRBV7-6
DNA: TGTGCCAGCAGCTTAATGGGTTTTAGCAATCAGCCCCAGCATTTT
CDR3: CASSLMGFSNQPQHF

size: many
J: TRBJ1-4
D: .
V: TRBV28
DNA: TGTGCCAGCAGTTCACCGGGGAATGAAAAACTGTTTTTT
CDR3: CASSSPGNEKLFF

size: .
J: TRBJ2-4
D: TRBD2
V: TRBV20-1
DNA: TGCGGTGCCCCTCCCGGACTAGCGGGGTTGGGGACTCAGTACTTC
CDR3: CGAPPGLAGLGTQYF

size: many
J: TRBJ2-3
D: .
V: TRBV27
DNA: TGTGCCAGCAGAAGTGAAACGAGCACAGATACGCAGTATTTT
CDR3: CASRSETSTDTQYF

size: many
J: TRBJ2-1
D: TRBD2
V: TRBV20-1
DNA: TGCAGTGCTCAAACAGCGGGGGGGCGATGGAATGAGCAGTTCTTC
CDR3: CSAQTAGGRWNEQFF

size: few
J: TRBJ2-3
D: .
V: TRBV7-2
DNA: TGTGCCAGCAGCAGGGGGAAGGCTAGCTGGAGCACAGATACGCAGTATTTT
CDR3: CASSRGKASWSTDTQYF

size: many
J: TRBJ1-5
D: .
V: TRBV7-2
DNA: TGTGCCAGCAGCTTAGAAGAGGGAGCGTATCAGCCCCAGCATTTT
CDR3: CASSLEEGAYQPQHF

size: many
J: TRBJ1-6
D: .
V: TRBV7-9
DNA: TGTGCCAGCAGTTCGCAGGGAGGTTCACCCCTCCACTTT
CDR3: CASSSQGGSPLHF

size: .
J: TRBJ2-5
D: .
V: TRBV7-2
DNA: TGTGCCAGCACCCAGAACGGGGGTCAGGAGACCCAGTACTTC
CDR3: CASTQNGGQETQYF

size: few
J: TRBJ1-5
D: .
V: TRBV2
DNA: TGTGCCAGCAGTTCCCCGGGACAAAATAGCAATCAGCCCCAGCATTTT
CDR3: CASSSPGQNSNQPQHF

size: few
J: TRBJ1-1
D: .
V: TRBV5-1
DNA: TGCGCCAGCAGCTCCGACCCCGGGACACTGAACACTGAAGCTTTCTTT
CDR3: CASSSDPGTLNTEAFF

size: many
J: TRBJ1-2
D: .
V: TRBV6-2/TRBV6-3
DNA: TGTGCCAGCAGCGCGGCAGGAAGAAACTATGGCTACACCTTC
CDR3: CASSAAGRNYGYTF

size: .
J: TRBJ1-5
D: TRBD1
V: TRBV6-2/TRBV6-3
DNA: TGTGCCAGCAGTAATCGAAGACAGGGCGGCAATCAGCCCCGGCATTTT
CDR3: CASSNRRQGGNQPRHF

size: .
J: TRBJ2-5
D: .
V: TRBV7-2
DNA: TGTGCCAGCAGCCTCCCAGCGGGCGCATCCTCCGAGACCCAGTACTTC
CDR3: CASSLPAGASSETQYF

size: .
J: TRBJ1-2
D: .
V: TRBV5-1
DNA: TGCGCCAGCAGCTTGGCGGACCGAACGTTTTCTGGCTGCACCTTC
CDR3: CASSLADRTFSGCTF

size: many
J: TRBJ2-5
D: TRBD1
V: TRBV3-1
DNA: TGTGCCAGCAGCCACCGAGAGGACAGGGGGATCAAAGAGACCCAGTACTTC
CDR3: CASSHREDRGIKETQYF

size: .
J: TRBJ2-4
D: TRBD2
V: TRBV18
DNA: TGTGCCAGCTCACTCTATCCGGGACTAGCGGGGGAGCTAGCCAAAAACATTCAGGACTTC
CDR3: CASSLYPGLAGELAKNIQDF

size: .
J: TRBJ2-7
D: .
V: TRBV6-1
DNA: TGTGCCAGCAGGGATAAGGGACTTTCCTACGAGCAGTACTTC
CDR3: CASRDKGLSYEQYF

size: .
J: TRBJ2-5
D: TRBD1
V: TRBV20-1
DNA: TGCAGTGCTAGGGCTGGACAGGGCTTTTGGGAGACCCAGTACTTC
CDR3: CSARAGQGFWETQYF

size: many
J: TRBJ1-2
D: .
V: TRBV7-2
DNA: TGTGCCAGCAGCAAGCGGGACGGCTATGGCTACACCTTC
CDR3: CASSKRDGYGYTF

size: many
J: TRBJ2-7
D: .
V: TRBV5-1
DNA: TGCGCCAGCAGCTTGAGGGGAACGGGTATTTACGAGCAGTACTTC
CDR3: CASSLRGTGIYEQYF

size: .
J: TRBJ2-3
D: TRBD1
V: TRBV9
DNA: TGTGCCAGCAGCGTCAGGGGGCCTTCGTACACAGATACGCAGTATTTT
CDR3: CASSVRGPSYTDTQYF

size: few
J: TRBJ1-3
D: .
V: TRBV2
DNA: TGTGCCAGTCGGCTGCTCAGCTCTGGAAACACCATATATTTT
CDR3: CASRLLSSGNTIYF

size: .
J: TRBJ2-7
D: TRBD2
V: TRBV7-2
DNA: TGTGCCAGCAACTTCCTGACTAGCGGAATCTACGAGCAGTACTTC
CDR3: CASNFLTSGIYEQYF

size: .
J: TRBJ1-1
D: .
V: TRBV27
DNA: TGTGCCAGCAGTTTACATCCCGGGGTTCCCACTGAAGCTTTCTTT
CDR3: CASSLHPGVPTEAFF

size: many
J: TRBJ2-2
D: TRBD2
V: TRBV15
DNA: TGTGCCACCAGCAGTCCCCGGGGGGGCCTACCCGGGGAGCTGTTTTTT
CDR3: CATSSPRGGLPGELFF

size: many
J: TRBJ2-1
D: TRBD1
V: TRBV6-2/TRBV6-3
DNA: TGTGCCAGCAGAGGGACAGGTGCCTCTTACAATGAGCAGTTCTTC
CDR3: CASRGTGASYNEQFF

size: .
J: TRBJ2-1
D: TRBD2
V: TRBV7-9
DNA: TGTGCCAGCAGCTTAGGGACTAGCGGTACCTACAATGAGCAGTTCTTC
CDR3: CASSLGTSGTYNEQFF

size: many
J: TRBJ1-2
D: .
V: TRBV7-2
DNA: TGTGCCAGCAGCCAAACTGCAGGGGCGGAGTACTATGGCTACACCTTC
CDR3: CASSQTAGAEYYGYTF

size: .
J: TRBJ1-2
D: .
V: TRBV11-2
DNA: TGTGCCAGCAGCCCCCTGGCAGCTAGCTATGGCTACACCTTC
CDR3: CASSPLAASYGYTF

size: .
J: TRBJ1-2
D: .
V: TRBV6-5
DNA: TGTGCCAGCAGCCCGACCGGGGGGAGTTCCGGCTACACCTTC
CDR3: CASSPTGGSSGYTF

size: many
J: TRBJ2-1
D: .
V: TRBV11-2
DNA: TGTGCCAGCAGCTTAGATCCAGGGAGCGATGAGCAGTTCTTC
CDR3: CASSLDPGSDEQFF

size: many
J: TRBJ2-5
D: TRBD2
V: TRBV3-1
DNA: TGTGCCAGCAGCCCAAGGGCGGGGGGGCGAGAGACCCAGTACTTC
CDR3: CASSPRAGGRETQYF